Shown below are 31 T cell receptor beta chains from a single sample sequenced in a study of PD-L1 blockade in urothelial cancer. TCRdb's table, derived via immunoSEQ multiplex PCR, lists solely in-frame clones and lacks some. This sample yields approximately 91,000 clones, of which around four fifths are seen a single time; around 7.7% belongs to the top ten. Described time point: peripheral blood 6 weeks after treatment start. Sequenced here: PBMCs, sampled around atezolizumab (anti-PD-L1) treatment. The source of these receptors is an older man with urothelial cancer.

In its sample, this clone was seen once. V gene TRBV18 combines with J gene TRBJ1-1; 7 bases agree with TRBD1. Germline lookup yields CDR1 KGHSH and CDR2 LQKENI. With 2 bases clipped from V and 5 bases from J, the junction kept 11 bases outside the gene matches. This CDR3 is 16 amino acids long. The CDR3 DNA reads TGTGCCAGCTCACCATCCCAGGGGGGCGGACAAACTGAAGCTTTCTTT. This translates into CASSPSQGGGQTEAFF.

V gene TRBV30 combines with J gene TRBJ2-6; 8 bases fit TRBD1. This CDR3 comprises 15 residues. J gave up 3 bases and V 3 bases, and 4 bases lay outside the gene matches. Germline lookup yields CDR1 GTSNPN and CDR2 SVGIG (reference sequence). CDR3 loop: CAWSQGAGGANVLTF. In nucleotides, the CDR3 is TGTGCCTGGAGCCAGGGGGCGGGTGGGGCCAACGTCCTGACTTTC.

The V call is TRBV2, the J call TRBJ1-1, with a tentative D call TRBD1 (5 bases). The CDR3 loop spans 14 amino acids. Germline V lookup: CDR1 SNHLY, CDR2 FYNNEI. Trimming took off 3 bases at V and 3 bases at J, with 11 bases between the two ends. The CDR3 loop reads CASSETDGHTEAFF. CDR3 sequence (DNA): TGTGCCAGCAGTGAGACAGACGGCCACACTGAAGCTTTCTTT.

The chain has TRBV10-3 and TRBJ1-1; D possibly corresponds to TRBD1 (6 bases). V shed 0 bases and J shed 4 bases, with 9 bases lying between them. Germline CDR1 reads ENHRY; CDR2 reads SYGVKD. The CDR3 has 14 residues. CDR3 nucleotides: TGTGCCATCAGTGAGTCGCACAGGGCCACTGAAGCTTTCTTT. This gives the protein CAISESHRATEAFF.

The chain links TRBV25-1 to TRBJ1-4; 7 bases fit TRBD1. Trimming cost V 3 bases and J 5 bases; bases outside gene matches: 6. The V gene's germline CDR1 is MGHDK and CDR2 SYGVNS. The CDR3 length is 15 residues. This CDR3 is CASSDSGQLNEKLFF. The CDR3 bases are TGTGCCAGCAGTGATTCGGGACAGTTAAATGAAAAACTGTTTTTT. The variable domain in full, with the rest retrieved from reference TRBV25-1 and TRBJ1-4, is EADIYQTPRYLVIGTGKKITLECSQTMGHDKMYWYQQDPGMELHLIHYSYGVNSTEKGDLSSESTVSRIRTEHFPLTLESARPSHTSQYLCASSDSGQLNEKLFFGSGTQLSVL.

The rearrangement links TRBV5-6 to TRBJ2-1; unclear D gene. The germline V and J ends were trimmed by 0 bases and 3 bases, with 10 bases remaining between them. Germline V gene sequence: CDR1 SGHDT, CDR2 YYEEEE. The CDR3 length is 15 residues. The CDR3 coding sequence is TGTGCCAGCAGCTTGGGGAGCGCTTACTACAATGAGCAGTTCTTC. It encodes CASSLGSAYYNEQFF. Filled out from reference TRBV5-6 and TRBJ2-1, the complete variable domain reads DAGVTQSPTHLIKTRGQQVTLRCSPKSGHDTVSWYQQALGQGPQFIFQYYEEEERQRGNFPDRFSGHQFPNYSSELNVNALLLGDSALYLCASSLGSAYYNEQFFGPGTRLTVL.

This sequence joins TRBV9 and TRBJ2-3; D is perhaps TRBD2 (5 bases). CDR3 length: 15 residues. The germline V gene encodes CDR1 SGDLS and CDR2 YYNGEE. V lost 0 bases, J lost 0 bases, and 8 bases lay in between. The CDR3 DNA reads as TGTGCCAGCAGCGTAGGGAGGAGTAGCACAGATACGCAGTATTTT. This sequence encodes CASSVGRSSTDTQYF.

J is TRBJ2-3 and V is TRBV19, with D perhaps TRBD1 (6 bases). The V end was cut by 1 base, the J end by 5 bases, with 16 bases between. From germline, CDR1 is LNHDA and CDR2 SQIVND (reference sequence). This CDR3 is built from 16 residues. CDR3 in DNA: TGTGCCAGTAGTATAGCCTCAGGGGAGACGATAGATACGCAGTATTTT. This encodes CASSIASGETIDTQYF.

This clone showed up just once. The DNA of the CDR3 is TGTGCCAGCAGCGGCCGCGGATCCTACGAGCAGTACTTC. It encodes CASSGRGSYEQYF. This chain uses TRBV2 with TRBJ2-7; D call uncertain. Germline CDR1 SNHLY, CDR2 FYNNEI. Trimming took off 6 bases at V and 1 base at J, with 10 bases between the two ends. This CDR3 spans 13 amino acids.

This clone was seen only a few times. V and J are TRBV27 and TRBJ1-2; 10 nucleotides match TRBD1. The CDR3 is made up of 15 amino acids. V lost 5 bases to trimming and J lost 7 bases; unmatched junction nucleotides: 10. In germline, CDR1 is MNHEY, CDR2 SMNVEV (reference sequence). DNA of the CDR3: TGTGCCAGCAGTAGTACGCGACAGGGGGCGTCTGGCTACACCTTC. It translates to CASSSTRQGASGYTF.

The chain couples TRBV4-2 to TRBJ2-3; 7 nucleotides agree with TRBD2. The J segment lost 2 bases and the V segment lost 4 bases, leaving 9 bases of the junction unmatched. The CDR3 length is 16 residues. Looked up from germline, CDR1 is LGHNA and CDR2 is YNFKEQ. The DNA of the CDR3 is TGTGCCAGCAGCCGGAACCTAGCGGTTCTCACAGATACGCAGTATTTT. It is translated as CASSRNLAVLTDTQYF.

The chain is built from TRBV4-2 and TRBJ2-5, with a weak D call TRBD1 (6 bases). The CDR3 totals 14 residues. The germline gives CDR1 LGHNA, CDR2 YNFKEQ. V dropped 3 bases and J dropped 5 bases, with 13 bases sitting between them. Here the CDR3 reads CASSQGTRGETQYF. The DNA of the CDR3 is TGTGCCAGCAGCCAGGGTACTAGGGGGGAGACCCAGTACTTC.

The rearrangement links TRBV29-1 to TRBJ2-7; D remains ambiguous. Trimming removed 4 bases from V and 5 bases from J, with 15 bases in between. Looked up from germline, CDR1 is SQVTM and CDR2 is ANQGSEA. This CDR3 has 13 residues. The CDR3 DNA is TGCAGCGTTGTTAAGGTCCGCGGAGACGAGCAGTACTTC. Amino acid sequence: CSVVKVRGDEQYF.

The chain recombines TRBV10-2 with TRBJ2-5; D perhaps matches TRBD1 (6 bases). The V end was cut by 3 bases, the J end by 4 bases, with 12 bases between. The CDR3 runs to 14 residues. Germline V gene data show CDR1 as WSHSY and CDR2 as SAAADI. The CDR3 spells CASSDGQMGETQYF. In DNA form, the CDR3 reads TGCGCCAGCAGTGATGGACAGATGGGAGAGACCCAGTACTTC.

As DNA, the CDR3 is TGTGCCAGCTCACCACGTGGTCTAGCGGGGGTGTTCTACGAGCAGTACTTC. This codes for CASSPRGLAGVFYEQYF. V usage is TRBV18 and J usage is TRBJ2-7, with 10 bases matching TRBD2. Germline CDR1 KGHSH, CDR2 LQKENI. V was clipped by 1 base and J by 3 bases; unmatched bases: 9. This CDR3 region has 17 residues.

The V gene is TRBV7-9, the J gene TRBJ2-3; possible D gene TRBD2, 6 bases. The CDR3 consists of 16 residues. Trimming removed 4 bases at V and 0 bases at J, with 14 bases between. From germline, CDR1 is SEHNR and CDR2 FQNEAQ (reference sequence). CDR3 region: CASSSVTAGSTDTQYF. DNA of the CDR3: TGTGCCAGCAGCTCAGTGACGGCGGGAAGCACAGATACGCAGTATTTT.

This clone was seen only a few times. This rearrangement joins TRBV5-1 to TRBJ1-1; D unclear. This CDR3 has 14 residues. CDR1 SGHRS and CDR2 YFSETQ come from the germline V gene. V lost 4 bases to trimming and J lost 1 base, with 11 bases between them. CDR3 protein: CASSTYPGNTEAFF. Written as DNA, the CDR3 is TGCGCCAGCAGCACTTACCCGGGGAACACTGAAGCTTTCTTT.

The chain's CDR3 is CSVDRRGEMNTEAFF. DNA for the CDR3: TGCAGCGTTGATCGTCGCGGGGAGATGAACACTGAAGCTTTCTTT. The chain is built from TRBV29-1 and TRBJ1-1; D uncertain. CDR1 is SQVTM and CDR2 is ANQGSEA in the germline V gene. Deletions cut 3 bases from V and 0 bases from J, with 14 bases between. CDR3 length: 15 amino acids.

The chain is built from TRBV5-1 and TRBJ2-6; D is uncertain. Germline V lookup: CDR1 SGHRS, CDR2 YFSETQ. Trimming shortened V by 3 bases and J by 0 bases, and 7 bases separated the two germline ends. CDR3 size: 15 residues. CDR3 in amino acids: CASSSTVSGANVLTF. CDR3 nucleotide sequence: TGCGCCAGCAGCTCCACAGTCTCTGGGGCCAACGTCCTGACTTTC.

The chain is built from TRBV6-4 and TRBJ1-2; 9 positions agree with TRBD1. After removal of 4 bases from V and 8 bases from J, the junction contained 8 bases not matched to a gene. Germline V gene sequence: CDR1 MRHNA, CDR2 SNTAGT. The CDR3 length is 14 residues. Here the CDR3 reads CASSGGQGVGGYTF. The CDR3 DNA is TGTGCCAGCAGTGGGGGACAGGGAGTAGGCGGCTACACCTTC.

The chain combines TRBV5-1 with TRBJ2-1; TRBD2 aligns across 13 bases. Per the germline V gene, CDR1 is SGHRS and CDR2 is YFSETQ. This CDR3 has 15 residues. Losses at the gene ends were 1 base for V and 5 bases for J; bases not matched to a gene: 0. The CDR3 spells CASSLTSGRDNEQFF. The CDR3, as DNA: TGCGCCAGCAGCTTGACTAGCGGGAGGGACAATGAGCAGTTCTTC. Complete variable domain (other parts from reference TRBV5-1 and TRBJ2-1): KAGVTQTPRYLIKTRGQQVTLSCSPISGHRSVSWYQQTPGQGLQFLFEYFSETQRNKGNFPGRFSGRQFSNSRSEMNVSTLELGDSALYLCASSLTSGRDNEQFFGPGTRLTVL.

The gene calls are TRBV10-3 and TRBJ2-3; 8 bases are a match to TRBD2. Germline assignment: CDR1 ENHRY and CDR2 SYGVKD. This CDR3 comprises 16 residues. J gave up 2 bases and V 4 bases, and 8 bases lay outside the gene matches. CDR3 sequence: CAISAVLAEVTDTQYF. CDR3 in DNA: TGTGCCATCAGTGCCGTACTAGCGGAAGTCACAGATACGCAGTATTTT.

This clone was observed once. The chain joins TRBV7-2 to TRBJ1-2; no clear D. CDR1 and CDR2 from the germline V gene are SGHTA and FQGNSA. V was trimmed by 5 bases and J by 2 bases, leaving 15 bases between them. The CDR3 covers 15 residues. The CDR3 coding sequence is TGTGCCAGCAGCCCCGGGTTGCGGGCCAACTATGGCTACACCTTC. Protein sequence: CASSPGLRANYGYTF.

This sequence joins TRBV4-2 and TRBJ2-3; the match to TRBD2 covers 11 bases. Germline loops: CDR1 LGHNA, CDR2 YNFKEQ. The V and J ends lost 0 bases and 2 bases, in that order; junction bases with no gene match: 10. The CDR3 length is 19 residues. The CDR3 reads CASSQEPLLAGVNTDTQYF. The CDR3 DNA sequence: TGTGCCAGCAGCCAAGAGCCGTTACTAGCGGGGGTTAACACAGATACGCAGTATTTT.

A single count supports this clone. CDR3 nucleotide sequence: TGTGCCAGCAGCTTAGTGGTGGTTCGAGCGGGCTATGGCTACACCTTC. Translated: CASSLVVVRAGYGYTF. The rearrangement joins TRBV11-2 to TRBJ1-2; D is undetermined. The V end was cut by 1 base, the J end by 4 bases, with 16 bases between. CDR3 length: 16 amino acids. Germline V CDR1 and CDR2: SGHAT, FQNNGV.

This clone appeared once. At one of its ends the junction is not consistent with the germline gene, which may arise from a read error. The V call is TRBV7-7, the J call TRBJ2-2; weak D call: TRBD2 (6 bases). Germline V gene sequence: CDR1 SSHAT, CDR2 FNYEAQ (reference sequence). The CDR3 is 14 amino acids. CDR3 DNA: TGTGCTAGCACCCTGGGGCGGGAAGACGGGGAGCTGTTTTTT. It specifies CASTLGREDGELFF.

The rearrangement uses TRBV5-6 and TRBJ2-1, with 8 bases lining up with TRBD1. V lost 5 bases to trimming and J lost 3 bases; unmatched junction nucleotides: 13. CDR1 SGHDT and CDR2 YYEEEE come from the germline V gene. This CDR3 has 17 residues. The DNA of the CDR3 is TGTGCCAGCAGTATACGAAAAACCGGGACAGGCTACAATGAGCAGTTCTTC. Encoded protein: CASSIRKTGTGYNEQFF.

The chain is built from TRBV7-9 and TRBJ2-7; D may be TRBD2 (6 bases). Germline V gives CDR1 SEHNR, CDR2 FQNEAQ (reference sequence). The V gene lost 4 bases and the J gene lost 1 base, with 11 bases spanning the gap. The CDR3 is made up of 14 amino acids. CDR3 sequence reads: CASSSGSTSYEQYF. The CDR3 DNA sequence: TGTGCCAGCAGCTCCGGGAGCACGTCCTACGAGCAGTACTTC. Full variable domain (outside the CDR3, taken from reference TRBV7-9 and TRBJ2-7): DTGVSQNPRHKITKRGQNVTFRCDPISEHNRLYWYRQTLGQGPEFLTYFQNEAQLEKSRLLSDRFSAERPKGSFSTLEIQRTEQGDSAMYLCASSSGSTSYEQYFGPGTRLTVT.

The V gene is TRBV7-9, the J gene TRBJ1-4; D is undetermined. V was cut by 2 bases and J by 0 bases, with 7 bases left in between. Germline CDR1 reads SEHNR; CDR2 reads FQNEAQ (reference sequence). CDR3 length: 15 amino acids. The CDR3 loop is CASSLMSATNEKLFF. The DNA for the CDR3 is TGTGCCAGCAGCTTAATGTCAGCAACTAATGAAAAACTGTTTTTT.

The rearrangement uses TRBV5-1 and TRBJ2-2; TRBD1 aligns across 10 bases. After removal of 3 bases from V and 6 bases from J, the junction contained 5 bases not matched to a gene. Germline loops: CDR1 SGHRS, CDR2 YFSETQ. The CDR3 runs to 15 residues. CDR3 nucleotides: TGCGCCAGCAGCTCCGGGACAGGGGAATCCGGGGAGCTGTTTTTT. As protein: CASSSGTGESGELFF. Full variable domain (outside the CDR3, taken from reference TRBV5-1 and TRBJ2-2): KAGVTQTPRYLIKTRGQQVTLSCSPISGHRSVSWYQQTPGQGLQFLFEYFSETQRNKGNFPGRFSGRQFSNSRSEMNVSTLELGDSALYLCASSSGTGESGELFFGEGSRLTVL.

The chain employs TRBV28 and TRBJ2-5, with D possibly matching TRBD1 (6 bases). Germline CDR1 MDHEN, CDR2 SYDVKM. The V end lost 6 bases, the J end lost 1 base, and 18 bases lay between the germline ends. This CDR3 is built from 16 residues. The CDR3 sequence is CASRGYGGPGQETQYF. For the CDR3, the DNA is TGTGCCAGCAGGGGTTATGGGGGCCCAGGCCAAGAGACCCAGTACTTC.